Described below is a single T cell receptor beta chain sequence and its context. Antigen: not known. This sample was included in a study of human T cells and chemical hapten exposure. The germline CDR1 and CDR2 sequences are SQVTM and ANQGSEA. The CDR3 extends over 15 amino acids. Trimming shortened V by 3 bases and J by 3 bases, and 16 bases separated the two germline ends. Time point specified: pre-sensitization, week 0. Noted treatment: therapeutic diphenylcyclopropenone sensitization with weekly scalp DPC. TCRdb reprocessed the RACE reads via MiXCR and lists one record per CDR3 protein. The sample has approximately 180,000 distinct CDR3 sequences, around 30% seen once. Study-wide results and limits: While controls formed fewer of them, expanded TCRs formed significantly more large CDR3 similarity clusters.

This TCR was sampled from a woman in her twenties or thirties with alopecia areata. Some clones in this sample may be carry-over from other donors' samples. The chain has TRBV29-1 and TRBJ2-3; tentative D call: TRBD2 (6 bases). The sample here was whole blood, taken in connection with sensitization to the hapten diphenylcyclopropenone (DPC). The CDR3 region has the DNA TGCAGCGTTGACGATACCCTAGCGAGTACAGATACGCAGTATTTT. It is translated as CSVDDTLASTDTQYF.